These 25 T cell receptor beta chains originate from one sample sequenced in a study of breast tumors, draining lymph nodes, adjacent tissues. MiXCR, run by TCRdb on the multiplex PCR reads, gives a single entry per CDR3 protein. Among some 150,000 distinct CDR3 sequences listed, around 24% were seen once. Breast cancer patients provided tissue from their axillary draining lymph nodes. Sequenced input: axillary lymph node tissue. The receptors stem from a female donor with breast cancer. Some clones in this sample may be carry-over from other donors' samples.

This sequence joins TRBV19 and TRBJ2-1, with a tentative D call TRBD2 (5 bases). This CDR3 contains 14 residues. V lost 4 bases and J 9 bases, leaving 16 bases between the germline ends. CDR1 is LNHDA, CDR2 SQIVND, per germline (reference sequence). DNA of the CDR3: TGTGCCAGTAGTACTCAGGCCGGCGGAGGTGAGCAGTTCTTC. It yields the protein CASSTQAGGGEQFF.

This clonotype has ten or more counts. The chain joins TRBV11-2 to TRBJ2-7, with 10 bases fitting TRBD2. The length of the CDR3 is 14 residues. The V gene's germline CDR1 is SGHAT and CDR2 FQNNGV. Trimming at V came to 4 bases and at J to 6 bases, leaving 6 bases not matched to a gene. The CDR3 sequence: CASSSSGSRLEQYF. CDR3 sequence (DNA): TGTGCCAGCAGCTCTAGCGGGAGTCGTCTCGAGCAGTACTTC.

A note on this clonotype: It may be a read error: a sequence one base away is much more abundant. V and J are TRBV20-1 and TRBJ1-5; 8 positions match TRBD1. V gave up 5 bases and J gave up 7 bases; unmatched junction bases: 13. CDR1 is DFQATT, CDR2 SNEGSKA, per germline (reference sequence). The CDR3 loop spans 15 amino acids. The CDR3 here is CSALGRGQGRQPQHF. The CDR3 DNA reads TGCAGTGCTCTGGGAAGAGGACAGGGAAGACAGCCCCAGCATTTT.

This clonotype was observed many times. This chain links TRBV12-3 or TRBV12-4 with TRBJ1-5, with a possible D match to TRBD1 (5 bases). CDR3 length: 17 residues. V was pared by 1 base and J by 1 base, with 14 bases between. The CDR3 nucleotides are TGTGCCAGCAGTTTAGAATTGGGGGGAAGGAGCAATCAGCCCCAGCATTTT. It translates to CASSLELGGRSNQPQHF.

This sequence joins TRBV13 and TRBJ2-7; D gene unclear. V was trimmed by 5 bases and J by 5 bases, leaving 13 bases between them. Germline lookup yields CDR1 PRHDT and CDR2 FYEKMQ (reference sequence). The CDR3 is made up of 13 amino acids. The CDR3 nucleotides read TGTGCCAGCAGCCCACCCGGTTACAACGAGCAGTACTTC. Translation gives CASSPPGYNEQYF.

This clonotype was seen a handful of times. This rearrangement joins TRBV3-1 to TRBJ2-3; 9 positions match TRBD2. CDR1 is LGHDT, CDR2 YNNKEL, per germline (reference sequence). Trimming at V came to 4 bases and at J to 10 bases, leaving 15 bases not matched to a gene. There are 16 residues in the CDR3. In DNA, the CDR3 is TGTGCCAGCAGCCTAGGACTAGCGAACAACTCCCCCCCGCAGTATTTT. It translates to CASSLGLANNSPPQYF.

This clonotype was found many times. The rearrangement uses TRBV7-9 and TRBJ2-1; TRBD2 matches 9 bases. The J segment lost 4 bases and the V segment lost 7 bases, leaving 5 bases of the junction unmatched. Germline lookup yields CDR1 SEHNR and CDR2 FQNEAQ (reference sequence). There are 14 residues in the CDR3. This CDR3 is CASNPTSGYNEQFF. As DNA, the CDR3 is TGTGCCAGCAACCCGACTAGCGGTTACAATGAGCAGTTCTTC.

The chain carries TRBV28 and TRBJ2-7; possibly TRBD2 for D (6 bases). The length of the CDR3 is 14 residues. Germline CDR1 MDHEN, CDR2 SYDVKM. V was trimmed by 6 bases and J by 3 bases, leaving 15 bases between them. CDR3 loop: CASSPTGGLYEQYF. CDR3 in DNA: TGTGCCAGCAGCCCAACCGGGGGTCTCTACGAGCAGTACTTC. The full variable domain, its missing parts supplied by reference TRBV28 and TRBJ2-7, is DVKVTQSSRYLVKRTGEKVFLECVQDMDHENMFWYRQDPGLGLRLIYFSYDVKMKEKGDIPEGYSVSREKKERFSLILESASTNQTSMYLCASSPTGGLYEQYFGPGTRLTVT.

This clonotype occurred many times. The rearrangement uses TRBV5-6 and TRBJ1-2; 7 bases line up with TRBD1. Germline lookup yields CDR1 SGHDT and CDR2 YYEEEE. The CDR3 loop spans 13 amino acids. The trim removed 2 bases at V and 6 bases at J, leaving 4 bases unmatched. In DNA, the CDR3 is TGTGCCAGCAGCTTCCAGGGGGTGGATGGCTACACCTTC. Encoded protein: CASSFQGVDGYTF. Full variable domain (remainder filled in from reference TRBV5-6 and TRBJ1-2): DAGVTQSPTHLIKTRGQQVTLRCSPKSGHDTVSWYQQALGQGPQFIFQYYEEEERQRGNFPDRFSGHQFPNYSSELNVNALLLGDSALYLCASSFQGVDGYTFGSGTRLTVV.

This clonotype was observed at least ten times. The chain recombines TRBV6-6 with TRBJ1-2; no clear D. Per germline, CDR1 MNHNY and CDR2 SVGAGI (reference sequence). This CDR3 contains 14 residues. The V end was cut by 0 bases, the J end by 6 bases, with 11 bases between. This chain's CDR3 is CASSYSLGRDGYTF. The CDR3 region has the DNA TGTGCCAGCAGTTACTCTCTGGGGAGGGATGGCTACACCTTC.

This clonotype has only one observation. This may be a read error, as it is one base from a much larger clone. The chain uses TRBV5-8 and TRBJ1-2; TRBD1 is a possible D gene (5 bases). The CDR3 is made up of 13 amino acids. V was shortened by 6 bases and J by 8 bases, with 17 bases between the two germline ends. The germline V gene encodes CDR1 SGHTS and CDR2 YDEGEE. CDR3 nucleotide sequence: TGTGCCAGCACCCCGAGGACAACCGCAGGCTACACCTTC. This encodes CASTPRTTAGYTF.

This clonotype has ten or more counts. The CDR3 nucleotides read TGTGCCAGCTCACCAAACAGGAGATATGGCTACACCTTC. It is translated as CASSPNRRYGYTF. The chain is built from TRBV18 and TRBJ1-2; D possibly corresponds to TRBD1 (5 bases). This CDR3 comprises 13 residues. Germline V lookup: CDR1 KGHSH, CDR2 LQKENI. Trimming removed 2 bases from V and 5 bases from J, with 9 bases in between.

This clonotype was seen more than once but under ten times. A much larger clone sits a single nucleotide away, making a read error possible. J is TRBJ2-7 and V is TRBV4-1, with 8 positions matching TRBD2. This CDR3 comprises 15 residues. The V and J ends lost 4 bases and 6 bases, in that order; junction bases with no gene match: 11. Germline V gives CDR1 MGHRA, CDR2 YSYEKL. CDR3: CASSRELADIFEQYF. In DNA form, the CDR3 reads TGCGCCAGCAGCCGAGAACTAGCGGATATCTTCGAGCAGTACTTC.

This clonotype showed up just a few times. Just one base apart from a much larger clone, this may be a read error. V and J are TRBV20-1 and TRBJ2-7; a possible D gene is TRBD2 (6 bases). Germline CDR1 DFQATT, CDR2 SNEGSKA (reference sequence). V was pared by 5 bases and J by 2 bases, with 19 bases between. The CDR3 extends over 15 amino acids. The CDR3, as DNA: TGCAGTGCTGGTCTAGCGTCGGATGGTCCCTACGAGCAGTACTTC. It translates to CSAGLASDGPYEQYF.

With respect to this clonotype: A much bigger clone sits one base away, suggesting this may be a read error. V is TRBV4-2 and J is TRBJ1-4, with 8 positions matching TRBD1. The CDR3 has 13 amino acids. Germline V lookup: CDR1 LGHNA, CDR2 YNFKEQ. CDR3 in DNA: TGTGCCAGCAGCAAATCAGGGGGCGAAAGACTGTTTTTT. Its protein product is CASSKSGGERLFF.

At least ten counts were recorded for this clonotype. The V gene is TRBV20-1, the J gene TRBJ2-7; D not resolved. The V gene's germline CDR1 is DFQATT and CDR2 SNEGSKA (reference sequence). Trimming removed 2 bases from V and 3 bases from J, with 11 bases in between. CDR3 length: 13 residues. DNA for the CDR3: TGCAGTGCTAGATTCGGTGGTTTCTACGAGCAGTACTTC. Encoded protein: CSARFGGFYEQYF.

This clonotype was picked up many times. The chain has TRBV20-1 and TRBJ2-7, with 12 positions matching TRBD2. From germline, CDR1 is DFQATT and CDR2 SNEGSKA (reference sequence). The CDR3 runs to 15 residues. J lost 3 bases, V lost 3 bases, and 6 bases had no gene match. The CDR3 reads CSARDPSGRGYEQYF. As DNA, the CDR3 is TGCAGTGCTAGGGATCCTAGCGGGAGGGGCTACGAGCAGTACTTC.

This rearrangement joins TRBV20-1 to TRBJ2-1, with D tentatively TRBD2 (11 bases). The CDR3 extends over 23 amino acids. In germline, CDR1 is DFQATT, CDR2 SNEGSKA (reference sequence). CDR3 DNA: TGCAGCTACGATGACTCCGGGACAGGGGATAACCTTACTAGCGGGAGATCCTACAATGAGCAGTTCTTC. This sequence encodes CSYDDSGTGDNLTSGRSYNEQFF.

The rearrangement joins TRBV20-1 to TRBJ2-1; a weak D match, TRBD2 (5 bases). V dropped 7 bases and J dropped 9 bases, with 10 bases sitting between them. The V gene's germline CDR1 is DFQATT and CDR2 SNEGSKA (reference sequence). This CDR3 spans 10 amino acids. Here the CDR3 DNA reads TGCAGTGTGGGAGTCGGTGAGCAGTTCTTC. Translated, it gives CSVGVGEQFF.

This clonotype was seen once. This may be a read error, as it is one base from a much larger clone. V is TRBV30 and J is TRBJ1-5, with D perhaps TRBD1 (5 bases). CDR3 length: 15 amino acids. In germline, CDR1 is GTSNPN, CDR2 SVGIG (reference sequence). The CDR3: CAWSVPGHSNKPQHF. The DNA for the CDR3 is TGTGCCTGGAGTGTACCGGGGCATTCCAATAAGCCCCAGCATTTT.

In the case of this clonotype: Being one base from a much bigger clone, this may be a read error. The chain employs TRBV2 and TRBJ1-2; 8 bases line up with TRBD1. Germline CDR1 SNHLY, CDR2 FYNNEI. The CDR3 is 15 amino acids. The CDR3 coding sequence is TGTGCCGGCAGCGAGTCCCGGGACAGGCCTTATGGCTACACCTTC. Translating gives CAGSESRDRPYGYTF. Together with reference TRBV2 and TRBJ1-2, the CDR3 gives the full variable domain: EPEVTQTPSHQVTQMGQEVILRCVPISNHLYFYWYRQILGQKVEFLVSFYNNEISEKSEIFDDQFSVERPDGSNFTLKIRSTKLEDSAMYFCAGSESRDRPYGYTFGSGTRLTVV.

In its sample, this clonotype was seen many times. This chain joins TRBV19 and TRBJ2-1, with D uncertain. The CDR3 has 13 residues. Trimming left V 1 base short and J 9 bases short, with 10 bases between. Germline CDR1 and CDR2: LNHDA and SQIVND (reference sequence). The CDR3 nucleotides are TGTGCCAGTAGTATAGGGCCCGTGCGTGAGCAGTTCTTC. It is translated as CASSIGPVREQFF.

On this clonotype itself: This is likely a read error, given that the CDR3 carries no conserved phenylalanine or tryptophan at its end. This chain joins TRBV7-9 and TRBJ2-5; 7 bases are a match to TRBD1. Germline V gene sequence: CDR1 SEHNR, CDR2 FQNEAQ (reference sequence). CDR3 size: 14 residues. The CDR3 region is CASSSTGNQGTQYL. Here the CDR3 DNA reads TGTGCCAGCAGCTCGACAGGGAACCAAGGGACCCAGTACCTC.

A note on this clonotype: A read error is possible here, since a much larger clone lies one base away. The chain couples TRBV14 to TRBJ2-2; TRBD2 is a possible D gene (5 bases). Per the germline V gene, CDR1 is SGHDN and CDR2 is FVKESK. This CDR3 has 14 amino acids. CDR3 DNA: TGTGCCAGCAGTAGACTCATGAACACCGGGGAGCTGTGTTTT. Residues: CASSRLMNTGELCF.

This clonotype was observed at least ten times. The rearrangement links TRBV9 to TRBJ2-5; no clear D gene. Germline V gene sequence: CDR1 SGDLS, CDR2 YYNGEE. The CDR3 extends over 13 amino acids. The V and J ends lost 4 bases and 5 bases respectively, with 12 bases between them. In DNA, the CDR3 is TGTGCCAGCAGCACAGCGCCAAGGGAGACCCAGTACTTC. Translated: CASSTAPRETQYF.